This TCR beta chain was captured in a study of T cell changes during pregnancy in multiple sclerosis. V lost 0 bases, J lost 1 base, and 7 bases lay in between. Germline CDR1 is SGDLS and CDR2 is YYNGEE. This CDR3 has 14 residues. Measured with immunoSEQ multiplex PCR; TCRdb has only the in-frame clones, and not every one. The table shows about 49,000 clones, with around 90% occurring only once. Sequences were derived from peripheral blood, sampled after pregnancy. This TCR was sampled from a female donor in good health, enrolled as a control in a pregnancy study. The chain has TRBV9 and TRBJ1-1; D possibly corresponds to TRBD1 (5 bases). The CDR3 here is CASSVGGQNTEAFF. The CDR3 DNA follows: TGTGCCAGCAGCGTAGGCGGACAGAACACTGAAGCTTTCTTT.